This section outlines one T cell receptor (beta chain) sequence together with its context. Its antigen is undetermined. Germline CDR1 is SGHRS and CDR2 is YFSETQ. The CDR3 has 15 amino acids. The V and J ends lost 0 bases and 0 bases respectively, with 10 bases between them. The entry originates in a study of T cell responses to AZD1222 COVID-19 vaccine. Study-wide findings and caveats: Close to half of all spike-specific TCRs reportedly target regions of the variants that are unmutated. With two AZD1222 doses given, Spike-specific TCR breadth and depth both rose.

Profiling relied on immunoSEQ multiplex PCR, and the TCRdb table lists in-frame clones only, not all of them. In the table there are approximately 190,000 clones, 85% to 95% of which are singletons. The source was peripheral blood, collected 28 days after the second dose of the MenACWY control vaccine. This rearrangement joins TRBV5-1 to TRBJ2-7, with D hard to call. This TCR came from an adult who received the MenACWY meningococcal vaccine as a control. The CDR3 DNA reads TGCGCCAGCAGCTTGGGACGGCAAATCTCCTACGAGCAGTACTTC. Amino acid sequence: CASSLGRQISYEQYF.